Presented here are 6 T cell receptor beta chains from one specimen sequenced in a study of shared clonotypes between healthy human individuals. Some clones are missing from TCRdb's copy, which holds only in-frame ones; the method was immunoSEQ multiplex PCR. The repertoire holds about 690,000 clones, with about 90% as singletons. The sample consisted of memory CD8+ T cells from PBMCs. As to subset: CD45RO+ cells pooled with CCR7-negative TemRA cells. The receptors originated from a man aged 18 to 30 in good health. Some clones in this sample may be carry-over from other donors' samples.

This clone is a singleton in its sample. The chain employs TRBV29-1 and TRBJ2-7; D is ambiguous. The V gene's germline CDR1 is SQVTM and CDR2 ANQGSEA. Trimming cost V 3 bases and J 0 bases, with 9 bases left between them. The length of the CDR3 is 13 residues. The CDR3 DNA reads TGCAGCGTTGACATGTCCCCCTCCTACGAGCAGTACTTC. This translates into CSVDMSPSYEQYF.

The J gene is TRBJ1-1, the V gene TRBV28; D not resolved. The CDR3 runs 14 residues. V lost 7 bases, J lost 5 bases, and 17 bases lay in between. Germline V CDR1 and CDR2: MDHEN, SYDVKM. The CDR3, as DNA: TGTGCCAGCACCCTACCACGGAGGGAAACTGAAGCTTTCTTT. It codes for CASTLPRRETEAFF.

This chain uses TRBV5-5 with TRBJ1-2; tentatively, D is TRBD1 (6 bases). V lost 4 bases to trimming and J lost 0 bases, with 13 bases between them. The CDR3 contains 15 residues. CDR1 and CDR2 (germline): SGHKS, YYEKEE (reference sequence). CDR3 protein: CASSRQDSANYGYTF. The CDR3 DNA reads TGTGCCAGCAGCCGACAGGACAGTGCTAACTATGGCTACACCTTC.

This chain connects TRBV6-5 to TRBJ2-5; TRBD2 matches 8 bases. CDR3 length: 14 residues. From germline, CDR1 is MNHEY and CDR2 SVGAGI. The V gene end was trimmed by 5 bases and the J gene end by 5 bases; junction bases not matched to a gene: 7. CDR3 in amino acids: CASSTAGAGETQYF. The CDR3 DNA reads TGTGCCAGCAGTACAGCGGGAGCAGGGGAGACCCAGTACTTC.

The CDR3 reads CASSLGRVSYNEQFF. The CDR3 coding sequence is TGTGCCAGCAGCTTGGGTCGGGTCTCCTACAATGAGCAGTTCTTC. This rearrangement joins TRBV5-6 to TRBJ2-1; D not resolved. The CDR3 contains 15 residues. Germline loops: CDR1 SGHDT, CDR2 YYEEEE. V lost 0 bases and J 0 bases, leaving 7 bases between the germline ends.

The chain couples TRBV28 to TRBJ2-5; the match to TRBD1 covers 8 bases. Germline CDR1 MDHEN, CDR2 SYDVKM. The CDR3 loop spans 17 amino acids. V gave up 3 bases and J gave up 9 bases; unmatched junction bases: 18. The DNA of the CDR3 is TGTGCCAGCAGTTTTCGGTGGGACACAGGGGGTTTGGAGGCCCAGTACTTC. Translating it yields CASSFRWDTGGLEAQYF.